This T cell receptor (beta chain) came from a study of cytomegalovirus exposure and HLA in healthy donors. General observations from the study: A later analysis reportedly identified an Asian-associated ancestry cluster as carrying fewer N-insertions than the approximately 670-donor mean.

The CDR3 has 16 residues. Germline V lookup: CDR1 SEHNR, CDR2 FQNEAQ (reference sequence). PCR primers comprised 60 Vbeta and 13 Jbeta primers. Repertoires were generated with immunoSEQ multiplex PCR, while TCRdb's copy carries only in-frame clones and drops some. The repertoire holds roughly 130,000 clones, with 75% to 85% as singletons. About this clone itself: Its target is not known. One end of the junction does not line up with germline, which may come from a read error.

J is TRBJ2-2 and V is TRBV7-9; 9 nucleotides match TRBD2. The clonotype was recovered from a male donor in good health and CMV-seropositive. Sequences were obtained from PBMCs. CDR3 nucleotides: TGTTCCAGCAGCTCCCGGGTAGCGGGAGATCCCGGGGAGCTGTTTTTT. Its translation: CSSSSRVAGDPGELFF. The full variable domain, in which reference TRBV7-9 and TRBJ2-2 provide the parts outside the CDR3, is DTGVSQNPRHKITKRGQNVTFRCDPISEHNRLYWYRQTLGQGPEFLTYFQNEAQLEKSRLLSDRFSAERPKGSFSTLEIQRTEQGDSAMYLCSSSSRVAGDPGELFFGEGSRLTVL.